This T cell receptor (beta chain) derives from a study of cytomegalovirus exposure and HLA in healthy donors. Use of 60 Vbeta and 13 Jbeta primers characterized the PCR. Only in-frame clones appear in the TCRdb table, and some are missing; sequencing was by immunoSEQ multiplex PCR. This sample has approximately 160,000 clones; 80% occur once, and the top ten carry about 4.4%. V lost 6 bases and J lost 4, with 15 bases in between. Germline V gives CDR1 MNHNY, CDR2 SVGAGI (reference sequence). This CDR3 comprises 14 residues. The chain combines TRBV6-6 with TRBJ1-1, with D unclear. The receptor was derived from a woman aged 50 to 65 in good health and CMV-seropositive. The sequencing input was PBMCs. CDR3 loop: CASSIYGPGTEAFF. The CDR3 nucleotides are TGTGCCAGCAGCATATATGGCCCGGGCACTGAAGCTTTCTTT.